This is a list of T cell receptor beta chains from one sample in a study of blood T cell repertoires in COVID-19. The protocol was immunoSEQ multiplex PCR, while the TCRdb copy is restricted to in-frame clones and leaves out a portion. The data contain around 30,000 clones, approximately 85% of them seen just once; the ten biggest clones take up 6.6%. Sequenced material: peripheral blood. The receptors stem from a man between 60 and 75 years old with active COVID-19. Each CDR3 is given without its conserved first and last residue.

V gene	J gene	CDR3 length	CDR3 protein
TRBV6-2/TRBV6-3	TRBJ2-7	13	ASSYPPQGLYEQY
TRBV6-5	TRBJ2-6	13	ASRTGGSGANVLT
TRBV4-2	TRBJ2-6	17	ASSQDVAGENSGANVLT
TRBV18	TRBJ2-1	14	ASSPPGLAGNNEQF
TRBV11-2	TRBJ2-7	13	ASSLSTGLRYEQY
TRBV3-1/TRBV3-2	TRBJ2-2	14	ASSPPWGGNTGELF
TRBV7-2	TRBJ2-1	11	ASSSGLASEQF
TRBV19	TRBJ2-3	13	ASSLTGVLMDTQY
TRBV5-4	TRBJ2-5	14	ASSPHGQGGQETQY
TRBV7-3	TRBJ2-2	12	ASQGQGLVGELF